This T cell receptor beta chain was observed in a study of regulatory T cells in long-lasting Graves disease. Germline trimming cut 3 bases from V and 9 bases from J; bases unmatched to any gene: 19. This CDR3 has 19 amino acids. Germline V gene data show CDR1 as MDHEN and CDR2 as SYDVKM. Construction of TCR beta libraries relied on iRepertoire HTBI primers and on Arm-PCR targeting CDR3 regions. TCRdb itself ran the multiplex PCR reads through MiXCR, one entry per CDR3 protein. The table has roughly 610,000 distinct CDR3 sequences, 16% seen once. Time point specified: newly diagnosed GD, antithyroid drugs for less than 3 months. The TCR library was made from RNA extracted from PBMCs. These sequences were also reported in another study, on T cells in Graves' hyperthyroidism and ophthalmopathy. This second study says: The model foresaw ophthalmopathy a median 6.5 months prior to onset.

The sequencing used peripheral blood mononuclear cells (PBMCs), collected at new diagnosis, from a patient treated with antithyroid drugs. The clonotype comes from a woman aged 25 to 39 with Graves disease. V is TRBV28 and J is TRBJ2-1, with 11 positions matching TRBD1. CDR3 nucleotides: TGTGCCAGCAGTTTGCCGTCCGGGACAGGGGGGATACGATACGGTGAGCAGTTCTTC. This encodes CASSLPSGTGGIRYGEQFF.